The T cell receptor (beta chain) under discussion was sequenced for a study of cytomegalovirus exposure and HLA in healthy donors. Primers included in the PCR were 60 Vbeta and 13 Jbeta primers. Clones were sequenced by immunoSEQ multiplex PCR, and TCRdb holds only the in-frame ones, with some missing. This table has fewer than 250,000 clones, around nine tenths appearing once. Regarding the study as a whole: Previously analyzed data showed that most TCR beta V segments were productive at a frequency of about 90% or about 30%. Later work found that TCR association rates differed between HLA loci; DRB1 had the most and HLA-C the fewest. Sequencing had likely introduced a cluster of highly shared sequence variants as an artifact. There were fewer than 200 TCR beta chains listed as cytomegalovirus-associated.

The CDR3 length is 15 residues. CDR1 is LNHNV, CDR2 YYDKDF, per germline (reference sequence). J was trimmed by 5 bases and V by 1 base; bases with no gene match: 3. Details on this clone: The antigen is undetermined.

This receptor was identified in a woman between 18 and 30 years old in good health and CMV-seronegative. Sequenced input: PBMCs. The chain joins TRBV15 to TRBJ2-5, with TRBD1 matching 11 bases. CDR3 in amino acids: CATSRGTGGSETQYF. CDR3 nucleotide sequence: TGTGCCACCAGCAGAGGGACAGGGGGCTCGGAGACCCAGTACTTC. The full variable domain, in which reference TRBV15 and TRBJ2-5 provide the parts outside the CDR3, is DAMVIQNPRYQVTQFGKPVTLSCSQTLNHNVMYWYQQKSSQAPKLLFHYYDKDFNNEADTPDNFQSRRPNTSFCFLDIRSPGLGDTAMYLCATSRGTGGSETQYFGPGTRLLVL.